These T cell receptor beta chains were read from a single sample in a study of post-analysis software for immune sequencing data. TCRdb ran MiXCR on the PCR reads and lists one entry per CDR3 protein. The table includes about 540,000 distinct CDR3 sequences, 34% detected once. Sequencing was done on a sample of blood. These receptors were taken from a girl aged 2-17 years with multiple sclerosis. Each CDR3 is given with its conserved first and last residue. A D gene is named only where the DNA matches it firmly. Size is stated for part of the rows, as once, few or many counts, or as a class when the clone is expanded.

CDR3nt: TGTGCCAGCAGTGTACCGGGGCCGGGGAGCACTGAAGCTTTCTTT
CDR3aa: CASSVPGPGSTEAFF
abundance: few
v_gene: TRBV6-2/TRBV6-3
d_gene: NA
j_gene: TRBJ1-1

CDR3nt: TGTGCCAGCAGCCCTACCCCCCCTCTAGGGGGGACGAACACTGAAGCTTTCTTT
CDR3aa: CASSPTPPLGGTNTEAFF
abundance: NA
v_gene: TRBV7-2
d_gene: NA
j_gene: TRBJ1-1

CDR3nt: TGTGCCAGCAGCCAGCGGGGGGGATCCTACGAGCAGTACTTC
CDR3aa: CASSQRGGSYEQYF
abundance: few
v_gene: TRBV7-2
d_gene: TRBD2
j_gene: TRBJ2-7

CDR3nt: TGCGCCAGCAGCAACCTGGGGAACCCAGATACGCAGTATTTT
CDR3aa: CASSNLGNPDTQYF
abundance: many
v_gene: TRBV5-1
d_gene: NA
j_gene: TRBJ2-3

CDR3nt: TGTGCCAGCAGCTTAAGGAGAGGCGGGAATGAGCAGTTCTTC
CDR3aa: CASSLRRGGNEQFF
abundance: NA
v_gene: TRBV7-2
d_gene: NA
j_gene: TRBJ2-1

CDR3nt: TGCGCCAGCAGCTTAAGTGGTACGGAGACCCAGTACTTC
CDR3aa: CASSLSGTETQYF
abundance: NA
v_gene: TRBV5-1
d_gene: NA
j_gene: TRBJ2-5

CDR3nt: TGTGCCAGCAGCCAAGATAGACCAAGCTCCTACAATGAGCAGTTCTTC
CDR3aa: CASSQDRPSSYNEQFF
abundance: few
v_gene: TRBV3-1
d_gene: NA
j_gene: TRBJ2-1

CDR3nt: TGTGCCAGCAGCCACATAGGGTGGGACAGGGGACGCGAGCAGTACTTC
CDR3aa: CASSHIGWDRGREQYF
abundance: few
v_gene: TRBV7-3
d_gene: TRBD1
j_gene: TRBJ2-7

CDR3nt: TGCAGTGCTACGGGGGGCCCCCAAGAGACCCAGTACTTC
CDR3aa: CSATGGPQETQYF
abundance: few
v_gene: TRBV20-1
d_gene: NA
j_gene: TRBJ2-5

CDR3nt: TGTGCCACCAGTGATTTTACCAGGGGGCTCTCTGAGACCCAGTACTTC
CDR3aa: CATSDFTRGLSETQYF
abundance: NA
v_gene: TRBV24-1
d_gene: TRBD1
j_gene: TRBJ2-5

CDR3nt: TGTGCCAGCAGCTCGACAGGGGGCGCCTACAATGAGCAGTTCTTC
CDR3aa: CASSSTGGAYNEQFF
abundance: many
v_gene: TRBV6-5
d_gene: TRBD1
j_gene: TRBJ2-1

CDR3nt: TGTGCCACCAGCAGAGGTGGCTACGAGCAGTACTTC
CDR3aa: CATSRGGYEQYF
abundance: many
v_gene: TRBV15
d_gene: NA
j_gene: TRBJ2-7

CDR3nt: TGTGCCAGCAGCTCTACTAGCCTGGAGACCCAGTACTTC
CDR3aa: CASSSTSLETQYF
abundance: once
v_gene: TRBV6-1
d_gene: NA
j_gene: TRBJ2-5

CDR3nt: TGTGCCAGCAGCAACAGGGGCGGGGGCTCCTACGAGCAGTACTTC
CDR3aa: CASSNRGGGSYEQYF
abundance: NA
v_gene: TRBV7-6
d_gene: NA
j_gene: TRBJ2-7

CDR3nt: TGTGCCATCTTGGCTAGCGGGGGTTCATCCTACGAGCAGTACTTC
CDR3aa: CAILASGGSSYEQYF
abundance: few
v_gene: TRBV10-3
d_gene: TRBD2
j_gene: TRBJ2-7

CDR3nt: TGTGCCAGCAGCCAAGAACGAACAGGGTTACACATTCAGTACTTC
CDR3aa: CASSQERTGLHIQYF
abundance: once
v_gene: TRBV4-2
d_gene: NA
j_gene: TRBJ2-4

CDR3nt: TGCAGCGTCGGACAGTTCGATGGCTACACCTTC
CDR3aa: CSVGQFDGYTF
abundance: NA
v_gene: TRBV29-1
d_gene: NA
j_gene: TRBJ1-2

CDR3nt: TGTGCCAGCAGCCCCTGGGGGGGCACCTCCTACGAGCAGTACTTC
CDR3aa: CASSPWGGTSYEQYF
abundance: NA
v_gene: TRBV9
d_gene: NA
j_gene: TRBJ2-7

CDR3nt: TGCGCCAGCAGCCAAGCGGGAGCGGGGGCAGATACGCAGTATTTT
CDR3aa: CASSQAGAGADTQYF
abundance: few
v_gene: TRBV4-1
d_gene: TRBD2
j_gene: TRBJ2-3

CDR3nt: TGTGCCATCAACCCGGGACAGCTTTATGGCTACACCTTC
CDR3aa: CAINPGQLYGYTF
abundance: few
v_gene: TRBV10-3
d_gene: TRBD1
j_gene: TRBJ1-2

CDR3nt: TGTGCCAGCAGTTACTCGATCCCAGAGGACGAGCAGTACTTC
CDR3aa: CASSYSIPEDEQYF
abundance: NA
v_gene: TRBV6-5
d_gene: NA
j_gene: TRBJ2-7

CDR3nt: TGTGCCTCCCGACTAGATGCGAGGGCAGATACGCAGTATTTT
CDR3aa: CASRLDARADTQYF
abundance: NA
v_gene: TRBV12-3/TRBV12-4
d_gene: NA
j_gene: TRBJ2-3

CDR3nt: TGTGCCAGCAGTCCGGGGACAGCGTCTGATACGCAGTATTTT
CDR3aa: CASSPGTASDTQYF
abundance: NA
v_gene: TRBV12-3/TRBV12-4
d_gene: TRBD1
j_gene: TRBJ2-3

CDR3nt: TGCAGTGCCATTAAGGGGGGTGACCAAGAGACCCAGTACTTC
CDR3aa: CSAIKGGDQETQYF
abundance: NA
v_gene: TRBV20-1
d_gene: NA
j_gene: TRBJ2-5

CDR3nt: TGTGCCAGTAGTATTCGCGGGCAGGGGGCGCCTGGCTACACCTTC
CDR3aa: CASSIRGQGAPGYTF
abundance: NA
v_gene: TRBV19
d_gene: TRBD1
j_gene: TRBJ1-2

CDR3nt: TGCGCCAGCAGTGCTGGACAGGGAACATACGAGCAGTACTTC
CDR3aa: CASSAGQGTYEQYF
abundance: many
v_gene: TRBV4-1
d_gene: TRBD1
j_gene: TRBJ2-7

CDR3nt: TGTGCCAGCGGTTACTCGAGAGGACTACAGGACGACGAGCAGTACTTC
CDR3aa: CASGYSRGLQDDEQYF
abundance: NA
v_gene: TRBV6-6
d_gene: NA
j_gene: TRBJ2-7

CDR3nt: TGCGCCAGCAGCTTGGATCAGCAGCGAACCCAGTACTTC
CDR3aa: CASSLDQQRTQYF
abundance: NA
v_gene: TRBV5-1
d_gene: NA
j_gene: TRBJ2-5

CDR3nt: TGTGCCACCAGTGTCGGGAGCAATGAGCAGTTCTTC
CDR3aa: CATSVGSNEQFF
abundance: NA
v_gene: TRBV24-1
d_gene: NA
j_gene: TRBJ2-1

CDR3nt: TGCGCCGGCAGCTTGGCGACAGGGCCTTTAGGCTACACCTTC
CDR3aa: CAGSLATGPLGYTF
abundance: NA
v_gene: TRBV5-1
d_gene: TRBD1
j_gene: TRBJ1-2

CDR3nt: TGTGCCAGCAGCTTAGGCAACCGACAGGGGGGACGCAATGAGCAGTTCTTC
CDR3aa: CASSLGNRQGGRNEQFF
abundance: many
v_gene: TRBV7-9
d_gene: TRBD1
j_gene: TRBJ2-1

CDR3nt: TGTGCCATCAGTGAGCCGGATAAGGCTGAAGCTTTCTTT
CDR3aa: CAISEPDKAEAFF
abundance: NA
v_gene: TRBV10-3
d_gene: NA
j_gene: TRBJ1-1

CDR3nt: TGCAGTGCTAGAGTGCGGGGAGAGACCCAGTACTTC
CDR3aa: CSARVRGETQYF
abundance: many
v_gene: TRBV20-1
d_gene: NA
j_gene: TRBJ2-5

CDR3nt: TGCAGTGCTAGAGAACAGGAGACCCAAGAGACCCAGTACTTC
CDR3aa: CSAREQETQETQYF
abundance: NA
v_gene: TRBV20-1
d_gene: NA
j_gene: TRBJ2-5

CDR3nt: TGTGCCAGCACTCGGCAAAGTCGAGGCTACACCTTC
CDR3aa: CASTRQSRGYTF
abundance: few
v_gene: TRBV28
d_gene: NA
j_gene: TRBJ1-2

CDR3nt: TGTGCCAGCAGTCTCGGGTCTGGGGAAGGAGAGACCCAGTACTTC
CDR3aa: CASSLGSGEGETQYF
abundance: NA
v_gene: TRBV6-5
d_gene: NA
j_gene: TRBJ2-5

CDR3nt: TGTGCCAGCAGCTTTCATAGCGGGGGGGCCTACGAGCACTACTTC
CDR3aa: CASSFHSGGAYEHYF
abundance: NA
v_gene: TRBV3-1
d_gene: TRBD2
j_gene: TRBJ2-7